The 30 T cell receptor beta chains given below trace back to one sample, sequenced in a study of T cells after yellow fever vaccination. MiXCR was run by TCRdb on the 5' RACE reads, yielding one entry per CDR3 protein. This table has approximately 110,000 distinct CDR3 sequences, 7.4% appearing once. The starting material was CD4+ T cells sorted from PBMCs, obtained 9 to 11 days after the first yellow fever vaccination. These TCRs come from a man younger than 35 who received the YFV17D yellow fever vaccine.

The table lists this clonotype with a few counts. The rearrangement uses TRBV20-1 and TRBJ2-5; the match to TRBD2 covers 7 bases. The CDR3 covers 13 residues. V was clipped by 3 bases and J by 5 bases; unmatched bases: 6. Per germline, CDR1 DFQATT and CDR2 SNEGSKA (reference sequence). CDR3 residues: CSARGGGVETQYF. The CDR3 nucleotides read TGCAGTGCTAGGGGGGGGGGAGTTGAGACCCAGTACTTC.

This clonotype was observed many times. V gene TRBV7-2 combines with J gene TRBJ2-1; D call uncertain. Germline V CDR1 and CDR2: SGHTA, FQGNSA. This CDR3 has 15 residues. Trimming cost V 1 base and J 3 bases, with 10 bases left between them. The CDR3 loop reads CASSLDRLGYNEQFF. CDR3 nucleotide sequence: TGTGCCAGCAGCTTAGACCGTCTCGGCTACAATGAGCAGTTCTTC.

This clonotype was seen repeatedly, ten times or more. The chain joins TRBV7-2 to TRBJ1-5; D is ambiguous. The CDR3 runs to 14 residues. Germline CDR1 and CDR2: SGHTA and FQGNSA. V lost 2 bases and J 7 bases, leaving 12 bases between the germline ends. CDR3 sequence reads: CASSLRVQEQPQHF. DNA for the CDR3: TGTGCCAGCAGCTTAAGGGTTCAGGAACAGCCCCAGCATTTT. The whole variable domain, remainder taken from reference TRBV7-2 and TRBJ1-5, is GAGVSQSPSNKVTEKGKDVELRCDPISGHTALYWYRQSLGQGLEFLIYFQGNSAPDKSGLPSDRFSAERTGGSVSTLTIQRTQQEDSAVYLCASSLRVQEQPQHFGDGTRLSIL.

This clonotype was counted at least ten times. The rearrangement joins TRBV29-1 to TRBJ2-5; D is possibly TRBD1 (6 bases). The length of the CDR3 is 13 residues. V lost 7 bases and J 4 bases, leaving 16 bases between the germline ends. The germline V gene has CDR1 SQVTM and CDR2 ANQGSEA. The CDR3 loop is CSGTTGFPETQYF. The CDR3 DNA is TGCAGCGGAACTACAGGGTTTCCAGAGACCCAGTACTTC.

This clonotype was detected many times. The rearrangement joins TRBV6-1 to TRBJ2-1, with TRBD1 as a possible D gene (7 bases). The V and J ends lost 6 bases and 2 bases respectively, with 14 bases between them. This CDR3 has 15 amino acids. Germline values: CDR1 MNHNS, CDR2 SASEGT. CDR3 in amino acids: CASREGTAAYNEQFF. The CDR3 DNA sequence: TGTGCCAGCAGGGAGGGGACAGCCGCCTACAATGAGCAGTTCTTC.

This clonotype was counted between two and nine times. The chain recombines TRBV7-9 with TRBJ2-6; a possible D gene is TRBD1 (6 bases). The CDR3 totals 17 residues. The V end lost 5 bases, the J end lost 3 bases, and 17 bases lay between the germline ends. CDR1 is SEHNR and CDR2 is FQNEAQ in the germline V gene (reference sequence). The CDR3 loop is CASSRPDRRNGANVLTF. CDR3 DNA sequence: TGTGCCAGCAGCCGCCCTGACAGGCGGAATGGGGCCAACGTCCTGACTTTC.

There are many counts of this clonotype. This chain uses TRBV12-3 or TRBV12-4 with TRBJ1-1; TRBD1 might be the D (6 bases). Deletions cut 4 bases from V and 4 bases from J, with 10 bases between. The CDR3 covers 13 residues. CDR3 residues: CASSSTGTTEAFF. The CDR3 region has the DNA TGTGCCAGCAGTTCCACAGGGACCACTGAAGCTTTCTTT.

This clonotype appeared many times. CDR3 region: CASSPATGSLTQPQHF. The CDR3 nucleotides read TGTGCCAGCAGCCCAGCTACAGGGAGTCTCACTCAGCCCCAGCATTTT. This rearrangement joins TRBV4-2 to TRBJ1-5, with D tentatively TRBD1 (6 bases). Germline lookup yields CDR1 LGHNA and CDR2 YNFKEQ. Trimming took 4 bases from V and 6 from J, leaving 19 bases between them. CDR3 length: 16 residues.

There are many counts of this clonotype. V gene TRBV7-9 combines with J gene TRBJ2-3; D is unclear. Trimming left V 8 bases short and J 3 bases short, with 18 bases between. This CDR3 is built from 15 residues. Germline V lookup: CDR1 SEHNR, CDR2 FQNEAQ (reference sequence). The CDR3 region is CASGPRGFGTDTQYF. The CDR3 bases are TGTGCCAGCGGTCCGAGAGGTTTTGGGACAGATACGCAGTATTTT. Supplemented by reference TRBV7-9 and TRBJ2-3, the full variable domain reads DTGVSQNPRHKITKRGQNVTFRCDPISEHNRLYWYRQTLGQGPEFLTYFQNEAQLEKSRLLSDRFSAERPKGSFSTLEIQRTEQGDSAMYLCASGPRGFGTDTQYFGPGTRLTVL.

This clonotype was counted at least ten times. This chain uses TRBV20-1 with TRBJ2-4, with 7 bases lining up with TRBD1. V was clipped by 0 bases and J by 7 bases; unmatched bases: 6. Germline values: CDR1 DFQATT, CDR2 SNEGSKA (reference sequence). CDR3 length: 14 amino acids. The CDR3: CSARDHGRGNIQYF. CDR3 nucleotide sequence: TGCAGTGCTAGAGATCACGGCAGGGGGAACATTCAGTACTTC.

This clonotype was counted a few times. V gene TRBV28 combines with J gene TRBJ2-1; 7 bases line up with TRBD2. The ends lost 9 bases at V and 4 bases at J; junction bases unmatched: 9. CDR1 and CDR2 from the germline V gene are MDHEN and SYDVKM. The length of the CDR3 is 14 residues. The CDR3 reads CASWGGTYYNEQFF. The CDR3 DNA reads as TGTGCCAGTTGGGGGGGGACGTATTACAATGAGCAGTTCTTC.

The sample holds many counts of this clonotype. This sequence joins TRBV5-1 and TRBJ2-5; TRBD1 might be the D (6 bases). Trimming pared 6 bases from V and 4 bases from J, leaving 13 bases between. The CDR3 has 13 residues. Germline CDR1 reads SGHRS; CDR2 reads YFSETQ. CDR3 protein: CASTKGGRETQYF. CDR3 nucleotide sequence: TGCGCCAGCACCAAAGGGGGTCGAGAGACCCAGTACTTC.

The chain links TRBV9 to TRBJ2-1; 9 bases map to TRBD2. Germline V lookup: CDR1 SGDLS, CDR2 YYNGEE. V shed 4 bases, J shed 6 bases, and the junction held 8 bases outside the gene matches. The CDR3 totals 15 residues. CDR3 residues: CASSPPGLAFNEQFF. CDR3 DNA sequence: TGTGCCAGCAGCCCACCGGGACTAGCCTTCAATGAGCAGTTCTTC.

This clonotype showed up many times. This chain connects TRBV11-2 to TRBJ1-2; unclear D gene. V was pared by 0 bases and J by 7 bases, with 6 bases between. Germline values: CDR1 SGHAT, CDR2 FQNNGV. This CDR3 comprises 12 residues. Written as DNA, the CDR3 is TGTGCCAGCAGCTTAGATAGGAGTGGCTACACCTTC. It yields the protein CASSLDRSGYTF.

In this sample, this clonotype turned up many times. The rearrangement uses TRBV19 and TRBJ2-7, with 9 bases matching TRBD2. The germline V gene encodes CDR1 LNHDA and CDR2 SQIVND (reference sequence). V gave up 10 bases and J gave up 1 base; unmatched junction bases: 17. The CDR3 is made up of 17 amino acids. The CDR3 DNA sequence: TGTGCCATCCACGGCTCCACATTAGCGGGGGAGTCCTACGAGCAGTACTTC. This sequence encodes CAIHGSTLAGESYEQYF.

This clonotype has a count of ten or more. V is TRBV20-1 and J is TRBJ1-5; D is uncertain. The V end lost 3 bases, the J end lost 5 bases, and 11 bases lay between the germline ends. Looked up from germline, CDR1 is DFQATT and CDR2 is SNEGSKA (reference sequence). The CDR3 is 13 amino acids. The DNA of the CDR3 is TGCAGTGCTAGTTCGGGGTTGGATCAGCCCCAGCATTTT. Protein sequence: CSASSGLDQPQHF.

Turning to this clonotype: Since a much larger clone is just one base distant, this may be a read error. The chain employs TRBV20-1 and TRBJ2-1; 7 nucleotides align to TRBD2. Looked up from germline, CDR1 is DFQATT and CDR2 is SNEGSKA (reference sequence). The CDR3 totals 12 residues. V trimming: 5 bases; J trimming: 9 bases; junction bases outside the gene matches: 7. This chain's CDR3 is CSASPSGGEQFF. The DNA of the CDR3 is TGCAGTGCTTCCCCTAGCGGAGGTGAGCAGTTCTTC.

This clonotype has a count of ten or more. The chain has TRBV7-2 and TRBJ2-5; D gene unclear. V dropped 8 bases and J dropped 9 bases, with 19 bases sitting between them. From germline, CDR1 is SGHTA and CDR2 FQGNSA. This CDR3 spans 13 amino acids. The CDR3 region is CASGGRPFAAQYF. In nucleotides, the CDR3 is TGTGCCAGCGGTGGCAGGCCTTTCGCGGCCCAGTACTTC.

V is TRBV6-5 and J is TRBJ1-3, with D possibly matching TRBD1 (5 bases). CDR3 length: 15 amino acids. With 3 bases removed from V and 4 bases from J, the gap between germline ends came to 13 bases. Per germline, CDR1 MNHEY and CDR2 SVGAGI. Here the CDR3 DNA reads TGTGCCAGCAGTTATCTCCGGCGGACAGGAAACACCATATATTTT. Protein product: CASSYLRRTGNTIYF.

This clonotype was seen many times. The rearrangement links TRBV6-5 to TRBJ1-6; 8 bases fit TRBD1. Germline CDR1 MNHEY, CDR2 SVGAGI. This CDR3 has 15 amino acids. V gave up 5 bases and J gave up 8 bases; unmatched junction bases: 8. CDR3 coding DNA: TGTGCCAGCAGTAGGACAGGGTTCCAAGATTCACCCCTCCACTTT. Translation gives CASSRTGFQDSPLHF.

This clonotype was picked up many times. This chain links TRBV4-3 with TRBJ1-6; no firm D call. Trimming cost V 0 bases and J 5 bases, with 11 bases left between them. Germline CDR1 reads LGHNA; CDR2 reads YSLEER. This CDR3 has 16 amino acids. The DNA for the CDR3 is TGCGCCAGCAGCCAAGAATGGCCCCCCGATAATTCACCCCTCCACTTT. Translated, it gives CASSQEWPPDNSPLHF.

This clonotype was seen ten or more times. The chain carries TRBV6-1 and TRBJ2-2; TRBD2 matches 9 bases. Germline V lookup: CDR1 MNHNS, CDR2 SASEGT. The CDR3 length is 14 residues. V lost 8 bases to trimming and J lost 5 bases; unmatched junction nucleotides: 6. For the CDR3, the DNA is TGTGCCAGCGGGCGGGGGGGCACGACCGGGGAGCTGTTTTTT. It yields the protein CASGRGGTTGELFF.

There are many counts of this clonotype. V usage is TRBV5-1 and J usage is TRBJ1-1; D is undetermined. The ends were cut back, 4 bases at V and 1 base at J, with 8 bases in the middle. Germline assignment: CDR1 SGHRS and CDR2 YFSETQ. This CDR3 contains 13 residues. The CDR3 region is CASSPSGNTEAFF. DNA for the CDR3: TGCGCCAGCAGCCCCTCAGGGAACACTGAAGCTTTCTTT.

This clonotype was seen repeatedly, ten times or more. The rearrangement uses TRBV12-3 or TRBV12-4 and TRBJ1-6, with 10 positions matching TRBD1. This CDR3 has 16 residues. The ends lost 7 bases at V and 7 bases at J; junction bases unmatched: 10. CDR3 in amino acids: CASTLGEGQGNSPLHF. The CDR3 nucleotides are TGTGCCAGCACCCTCGGGGAGGGACAGGGGAATTCACCCCTCCACTTT.

The chain is built from TRBV12-3 or TRBV12-4 and TRBJ1-4, with TRBD1 matching over 7 bases. V was pared by 11 bases and J by 0 bases, with 18 bases of the junction left unmatched. The CDR3 contains 18 residues. Here the CDR3 reads CAFSSAGGRHPTNEKLFF. The CDR3 DNA is TGTGCCTTCAGTTCCGCAGGGGGGAGACATCCAACTAATGAAAAACTGTTTTTT.

This clonotype was seen at least ten times. The chain has TRBV7-9 and TRBJ1-2; 9 nucleotides line up with TRBD1. V shed 3 bases and J 7 bases; nucleotides not matched to a gene: 9. The CDR3 is made up of 15 amino acids. Germline V gene lookup returns CDR1 SEHNR and CDR2 FQNEAQ (reference sequence). The CDR3 spells CASSLAPGQGRGYTF. The CDR3, as DNA: TGTGCCAGCAGCTTGGCACCGGGACAGGGACGTGGCTACACCTTC.

This clonotype showed up just once. The chain recombines TRBV7-2 with TRBJ1-6; tentative D call: TRBD1 (5 bases). V lost 4 bases and J 14 bases, leaving 21 bases between the germline ends. CDR1 and CDR2 from the germline V gene are SGHTA and FQGNSA. The CDR3 consists of 15 residues. The CDR3 DNA reads TGTGCCAGCAGCTCCCAGGGAATAACTGATTTGTCCCTCCACTTT. Its protein is CASSSQGITDLSLHF.

Only a few counts were recorded for this clonotype. This rearrangement joins TRBV7-2 to TRBJ2-2; 7 positions match TRBD2. Per germline, CDR1 SGHTA and CDR2 FQGNSA. The CDR3 extends over 15 amino acids. The J segment lost 0 bases and the V segment lost 5 bases, leaving 3 bases of the junction unmatched. CDR3 DNA: TGTGCCAGCAGCCATAGCGGGTCGAACACCGGGGAGCTGTTTTTT. This translates into CASSHSGSNTGELFF.

This clonotype was picked up many times. V usage is TRBV27 and J usage is TRBJ1-2, with D maybe TRBD1 (6 bases). The CDR3 length is 14 residues. Trimming shortened V by 5 bases and J by 4 bases, and 14 bases separated the two germline ends. The germline gives CDR1 MNHEY, CDR2 SMNVEV (reference sequence). As DNA, the CDR3 is TGTGCCAGCAGTCTTAAACAGGGCCTCTATGGCTACACCTTC. It is translated as CASSLKQGLYGYTF.

This clonotype came up many times. The rearrangement uses TRBV27 and TRBJ1-5, with D possibly TRBD1 on 6 matching bases. The CDR3 spans 13 residues. Looked up from germline, CDR1 is MNHEY and CDR2 is SMNVEV (reference sequence). Trimming took off 11 bases at V and 6 bases at J, with 17 bases between the two ends. CDR3 region: CAGRGDGRQPQHF. The CDR3, as DNA: TGTGCCGGGAGGGGGGACGGGCGTCAGCCCCAGCATTTT.